This TCR beta chain was captured in a study of vaccination and CD4 T cells after COVID-19. The CDR3 is 12 amino acids. Germline CDR1 is MDHEN and CDR2 is SYDVKM. Trimming shortened V by 5 bases and J by 4 bases, and 8 bases separated the two germline ends. General observations from the study: Spike mono-reactivity applied to 304 of 307 vaccine-specific clones detected in convalescent patients.

Treatment described: approximately 10-day PBMC culture with coronavirus spike peptide pools or control peptides (ViraFEST assay). Positive PCR dates covered March to December 2020, before US Alpha, Beta and Delta variants. The culture of 2 million or so PBMCs per well included approximately 10 IU/ml IL-2 and around 10 ug/ml peptide pools. Half the medium was exchanged for fresh IL-2 medium on days 3 and 7. About this clonotype: Its antigen is undetermined.

Cultured CD4+ T cell DNA was sequenced using the Oncomine TCR Beta short-read assay. TCRdb fed the PCR reads into MiXCR, producing one record per CDR3 protein. The top ten hold approximately 5% of the sample, which has about 20,000 distinct CDR3 sequences, roughly 50% seen once. The specimen was CD4+ T cells from blood, cultured in vitro. The sequence derives from a human donor who had recovered from COVID-19. The chain combines TRBV28 with TRBJ1-2; D not certain. CDR3 loop: CASSPSGYGYTF. The CDR3 DNA follows: TGTGCCAGCAGTCCCTCAGGCTATGGCTACACCTTC.